This T cell receptor (beta chain) was obtained from a study of cytomegalovirus exposure and HLA in healthy donors. Clones were sequenced by immunoSEQ multiplex PCR, and TCRdb holds only the in-frame ones, with some missing. The sample gives approximately 170,000 clones, about 85% of which show up once; approximately 2.4% is in the top ten. The study drew the donors from its approximately 110-subject validation cohort, separate from the 666-subject first cohort. As regards this clone: Its antigen is unknown.

This CDR3 region has 14 residues. Germline assignment: CDR1 SNHLY and CDR2 FYNNEI. Trimming removed 6 bases from V and 5 bases from J; junction bases left unmatched: 7. General study points: Overall, about 160 TCR beta chains were annotated as cytomegalovirus-associated. Accounts indicate the classifier identified cytomegalovirus status with strong specificity and sensitivity.

The receptor's source is a man under 40 in good health and CMV-seropositive. The genes are TRBV2 and TRBJ2-5, with 9 bases that match TRBD1. Sample: PBMCs. DNA for the CDR3: TGTGCCAGCAGGGGGACAGGGTCCTGGGAGACCCAGTACTTC. This codes for CASRGTGSWETQYF.